Reported below is one TCR beta chain. All enrollees were roughly 18 to 100 years old and from 20 to 25 US areas. Each participant's cohort was designated according to participant-reported clinical history. Trimming removed 5 bases from V and 5 bases from J; junction bases left unmatched: 11. Germline V lookup: CDR1 SGHTA, CDR2 FQGNSA. This CDR3 has 16 amino acids. The source of the sample is a study of blood T cell repertoires in COVID-19. On the study more broadly: The analysed material was cDNA or gDNA that came from T cells, B-cell-depleted T cells, or PBMCs.

Methods used by the authors: Counts of nucleated cells, estimated from reference gene primer amplification, were obtained. Only in-frame clones appear in the TCRdb table, and some are missing; sequencing was by immunoSEQ multiplex PCR. Clone size and V and J calls were adopted from that table, with D and trimming inferred from the DNA. Of some 460,000 clones in the sample, approximately 90% were seen once. The origin of this receptor is a woman between 18 and 29 years old with acute COVID-19. The rearrangement links TRBV7-2 to TRBJ1-4; 7 bases line up with TRBD1. The source material was PBMCs or T cells enriched from blood (not recorded which). The CDR3 loop reads CASSQGEGGVNEKLFF. The CDR3 DNA reads as TGTGCCAGCAGCCAGGGGGAAGGGGGCGTGAATGAAAAACTGTTTTTT.